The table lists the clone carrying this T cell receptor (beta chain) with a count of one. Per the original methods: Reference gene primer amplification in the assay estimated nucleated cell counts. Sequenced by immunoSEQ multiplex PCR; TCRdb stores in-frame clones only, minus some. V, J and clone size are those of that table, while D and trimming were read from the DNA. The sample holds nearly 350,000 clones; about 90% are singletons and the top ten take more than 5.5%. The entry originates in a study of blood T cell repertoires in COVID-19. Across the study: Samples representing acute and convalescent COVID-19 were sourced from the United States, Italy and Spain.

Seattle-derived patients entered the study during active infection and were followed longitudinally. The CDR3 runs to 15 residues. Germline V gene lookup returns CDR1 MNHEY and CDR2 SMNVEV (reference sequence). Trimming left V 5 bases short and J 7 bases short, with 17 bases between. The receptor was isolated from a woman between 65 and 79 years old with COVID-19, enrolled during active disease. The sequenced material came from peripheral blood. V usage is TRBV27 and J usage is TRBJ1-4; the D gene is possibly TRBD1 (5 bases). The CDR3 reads CASSPKGKGTEKLFF. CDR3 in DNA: TGTGCCAGCAGTCCGAAGGGGAAGGGCACTGAAAAACTGTTTTTT.